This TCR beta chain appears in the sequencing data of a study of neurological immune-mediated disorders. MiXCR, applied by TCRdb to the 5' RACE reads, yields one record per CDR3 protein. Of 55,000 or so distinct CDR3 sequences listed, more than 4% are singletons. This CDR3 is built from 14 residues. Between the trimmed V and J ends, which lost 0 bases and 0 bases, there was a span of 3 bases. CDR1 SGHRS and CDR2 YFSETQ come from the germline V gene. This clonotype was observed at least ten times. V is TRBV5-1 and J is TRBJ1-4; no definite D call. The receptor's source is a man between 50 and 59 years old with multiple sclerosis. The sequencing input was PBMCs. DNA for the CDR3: TGCGCCAGCAGCTTGGACGCAACTAATGAAAAACTGTTTTTT. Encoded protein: CASSLDATNEKLFF. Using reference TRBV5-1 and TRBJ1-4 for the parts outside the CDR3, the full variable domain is KAGVTQTPRYLIKTRGQQVTLSCSPISGHRSVSWYQQTPGQGLQFLFEYFSETQRNKGNFPGRFSGRQFSNSRSEMNVSTLELGDSALYLCASSLDATNEKLFFGSGTQLSVL.